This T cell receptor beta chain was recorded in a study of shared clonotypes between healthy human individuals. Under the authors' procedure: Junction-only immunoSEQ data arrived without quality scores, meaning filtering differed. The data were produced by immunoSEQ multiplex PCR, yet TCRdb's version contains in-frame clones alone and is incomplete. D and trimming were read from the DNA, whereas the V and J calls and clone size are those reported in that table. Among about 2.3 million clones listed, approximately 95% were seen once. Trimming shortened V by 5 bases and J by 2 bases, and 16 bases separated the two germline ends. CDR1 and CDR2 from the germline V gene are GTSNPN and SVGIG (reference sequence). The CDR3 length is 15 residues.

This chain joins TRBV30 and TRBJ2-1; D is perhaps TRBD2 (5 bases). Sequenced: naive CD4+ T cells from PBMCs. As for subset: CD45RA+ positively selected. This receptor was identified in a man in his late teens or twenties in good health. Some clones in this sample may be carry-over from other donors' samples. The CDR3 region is CAWAFGGLTYNEQFF. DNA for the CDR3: TGTGCCTGGGCGTTCGGCGGGTTAACCTACAATGAGCAGTTCTTC.